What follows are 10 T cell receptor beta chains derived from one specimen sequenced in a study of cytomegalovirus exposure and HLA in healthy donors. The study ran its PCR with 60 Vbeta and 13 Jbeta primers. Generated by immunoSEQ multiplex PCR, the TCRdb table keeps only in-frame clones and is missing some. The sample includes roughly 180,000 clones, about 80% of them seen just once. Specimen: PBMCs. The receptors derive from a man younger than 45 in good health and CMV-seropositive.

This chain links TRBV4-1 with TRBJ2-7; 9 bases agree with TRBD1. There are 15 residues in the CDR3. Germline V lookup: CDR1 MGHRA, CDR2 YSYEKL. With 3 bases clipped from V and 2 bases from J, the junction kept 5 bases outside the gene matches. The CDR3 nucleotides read TGCGCCAGCAGCCAGGGCCGACAGGGGGCCTACGAGCAGTACTTC. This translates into CASSQGRQGAYEQYF.

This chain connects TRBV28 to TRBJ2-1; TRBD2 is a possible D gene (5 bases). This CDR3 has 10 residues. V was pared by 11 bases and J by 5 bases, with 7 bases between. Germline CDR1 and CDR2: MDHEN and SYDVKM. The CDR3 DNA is TGTGCCTCCGGGGACAATGAGCAGTTCTTC. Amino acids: CASGDNEQFF. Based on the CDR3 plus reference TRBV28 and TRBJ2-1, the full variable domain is DVKVTQSSRYLVKRTGEKVFLECVQDMDHENMFWYRQDPGLGLRLIYFSYDVKMKEKGDIPEGYSVSREKKERFSLILESASTNQTSMYLCASGDNEQFFGPGTRLTVL.

CDR3 nucleotides: TGTGCCAGTAGTATGGGGGGTGTAGCAGATACGCAGTATTTT. This translates into CASSMGGVADTQYF. This chain uses TRBV19 with TRBJ2-3, with D possibly TRBD2 on 6 matching bases. The CDR3 loop spans 14 amino acids. V was cut by 3 bases and J by 4 bases, with 11 bases left in between. The germline gives CDR1 LNHDA, CDR2 SQIVND (reference sequence).

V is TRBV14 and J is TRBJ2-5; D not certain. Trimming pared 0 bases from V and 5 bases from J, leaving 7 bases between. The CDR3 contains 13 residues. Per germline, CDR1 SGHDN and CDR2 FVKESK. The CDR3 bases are TGTGCCAGCAGCCAAGAATCGAGGGAGACCCAGTACTTC. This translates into CASSQESRETQYF.

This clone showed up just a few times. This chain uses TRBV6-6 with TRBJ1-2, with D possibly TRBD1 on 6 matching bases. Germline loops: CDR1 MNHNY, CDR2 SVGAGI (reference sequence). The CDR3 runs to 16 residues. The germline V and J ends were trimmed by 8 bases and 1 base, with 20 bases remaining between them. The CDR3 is CASDRTGRGDNYGYTF. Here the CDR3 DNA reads TGTGCCAGCGACCGGACGGGCAGGGGAGATAACTATGGCTACACCTTC.

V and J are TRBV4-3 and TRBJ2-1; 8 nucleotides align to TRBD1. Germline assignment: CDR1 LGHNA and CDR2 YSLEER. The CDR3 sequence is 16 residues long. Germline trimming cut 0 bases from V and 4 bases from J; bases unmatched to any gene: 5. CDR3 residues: CASSQDWTGSYNEQFF. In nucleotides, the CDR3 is TGCGCCAGCAGCCAAGATTGGACAGGGAGTTACAATGAGCAGTTCTTC.

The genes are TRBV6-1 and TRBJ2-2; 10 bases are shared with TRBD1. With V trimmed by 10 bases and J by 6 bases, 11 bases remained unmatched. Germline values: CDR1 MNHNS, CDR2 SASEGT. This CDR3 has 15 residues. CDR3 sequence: CATETDRGMPGELFF. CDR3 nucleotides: TGTGCCACCGAGACGGACAGGGGGATGCCCGGGGAGCTGTTTTTT.

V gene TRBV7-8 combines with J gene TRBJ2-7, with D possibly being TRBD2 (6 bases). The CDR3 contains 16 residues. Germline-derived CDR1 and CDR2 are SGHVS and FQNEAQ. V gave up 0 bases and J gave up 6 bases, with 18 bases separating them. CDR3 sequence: CASSLASSALPSEQYF. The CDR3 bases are TGTGCCAGCAGCTTAGCGTCTAGCGCCCTACCTAGCGAGCAGTACTTC.

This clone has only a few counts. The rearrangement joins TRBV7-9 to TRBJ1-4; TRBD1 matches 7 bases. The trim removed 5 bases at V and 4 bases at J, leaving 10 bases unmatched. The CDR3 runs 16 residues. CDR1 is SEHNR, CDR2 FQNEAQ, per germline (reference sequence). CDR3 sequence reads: CASSIDRVRGNEKLFF. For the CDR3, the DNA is TGTGCCAGCAGCATCGACAGGGTGAGGGGTAATGAAAAACTGTTTTTT.

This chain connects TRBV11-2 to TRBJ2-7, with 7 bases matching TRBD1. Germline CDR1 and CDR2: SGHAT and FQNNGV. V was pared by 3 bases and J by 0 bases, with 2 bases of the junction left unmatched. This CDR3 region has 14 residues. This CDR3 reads CASSFTGDSYEQYF. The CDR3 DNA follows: TGTGCCAGCAGCTTCACAGGGGACTCCTACGAGCAGTACTTC.